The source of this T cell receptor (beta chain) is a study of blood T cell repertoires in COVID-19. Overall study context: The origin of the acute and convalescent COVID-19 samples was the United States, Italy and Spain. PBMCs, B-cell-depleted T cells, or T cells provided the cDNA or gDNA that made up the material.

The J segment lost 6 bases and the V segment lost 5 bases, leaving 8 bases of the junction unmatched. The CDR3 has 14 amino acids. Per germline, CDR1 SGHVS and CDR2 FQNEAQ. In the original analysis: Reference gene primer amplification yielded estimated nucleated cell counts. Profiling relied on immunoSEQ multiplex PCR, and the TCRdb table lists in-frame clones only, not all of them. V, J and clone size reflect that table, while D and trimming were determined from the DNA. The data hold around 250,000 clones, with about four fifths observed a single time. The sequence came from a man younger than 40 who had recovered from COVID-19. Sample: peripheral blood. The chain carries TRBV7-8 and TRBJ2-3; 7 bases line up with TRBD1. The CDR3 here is CASSIQGNADTQYF. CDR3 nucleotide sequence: TGTGCCAGCAGCATACAGGGGAATGCGGATACGCAGTATTTT.